The following is a TCR beta chain sequence with its context. There is no known antigen for this receptor. The data derive from a study of CD8 T cells in cerebrospinal fluid in Alzheimer's disease (dated by TCRdb to the early 2020s). A note on the overall study: The study assessed CSF T cell clonal expansion with two single-cell approaches: plate-based nested PCR sequencing and droplet-based sequencing. The study examined whether cerebrospinal fluid from healthy elderly individuals and from patients with neurodegenerative disease contained clonally expanded T cells. In the droplet-based CSF analysis comparing patients with controls, about 9 healthy controls (approximately 11,000 cells) and about 9 patients with MCI or Alzheimer's disease (roughly 10,000 cells) were included. CSF gene-expression analysis, which included Parkinson's disease patients, covered about two dozen samples in total.

Overall results and qualifications from the work: The EBV-specific clones were neither the most highly expanded clones nor enriched among patients. It was cautioned by the authors that a causal link between EBV and Alzheimer's disease is not established by the detection of EBV-specific TCRs in CSF. Only samples with detectable clones went into the overall clonality comparison: some 11 healthy, 5 MCI, 5 AD, and 6 PD. Compared with controls, patients with MCI or Alzheimer's disease had a higher percentage of their CSF TCRs made up by the single largest clone. When the data were pooled, 4 of 6 Alzheimer's patients but only 1 of 10 healthy subjects had a highly expanded clone, defined as one making up at least 3% of TCRs.

Receptor libraries were prepared by 10x single-cell sequencing. CSF cells were profiled with 10X Genomics single-cell V(D)J and 5' gene-expression libraries. An Illumina NextSeq550 was used to sequence the CSF single-cell TCR libraries. Concerning the study's data processing: V(D)J reads were aligned to the vdj-GRCh38 alts ensemble 2.0.0 reference and were analysed with the Cell Ranger vdj pipeline. Cell barcodes sharing the same set of productive CDR3 nucleotide sequences were defined as clonotypes. To link clonality with transcriptional profiles, clonotype information was incorporated into Seurat v3.0 gene-expression metadata. Any CSF cell with more than 1,800 genes, more than 7,500 UMIs or more than 10% mitochondrial reads was removed. To identify TCRs with known antigen specificity, CDR3-beta sequences were compared against VDJdb. Clone sharing was examined by network analysis using the R package qgraph, in which only TCRs with complete alpha and beta chains were included. Reads reprocessed by TCRdb are summarized as one entry per CDR3 protein sequence, and DNA is absent. TCRdb, rather than the study authors, made the V and J calls. The table for this sample lists around 1,200 distinct CDR3 sequences. The biggest ten clones account for more than 15% of the sample.

Parkinson's disease patients served as a neurodegenerative disease comparison group, because antigen-specific T cells had previously been reported in Parkinson's disease blood. Acute infectious disease was absent in all participants, and all participants were in good physical condition. Neurodegeneration in patients was confirmed using biomarkers including neurofilament, amyloid-beta and tau. For droplet-based sequencing, live CSF cells were sorted using a live/dead marker. CSF was obtained by lumbar puncture, and immune cells were pelleted by centrifugation at 300g. CSF samples were inspected for red blood cells, and any blood-contaminated sample was excluded. CSF cells were cryopreserved in freezing medium, frozen overnight at -80 degrees C, and subsequently stored in liquid nitrogen. Before analysis, CSF samples had been stored for less than seven months. The CDR3 runs 20 amino acids, cysteine and phenylalanine included. The DNA is unrecorded. CDR1 and CDR2, looked up from the germline V gene, are SGHTA and FQGTGA.

This TCR was recovered from a human donor with Parkinson's disease. Material: cerebrospinal fluid. The chain joins TRBV7-3 to TRBJ1-2; TCRdb outputs TRBD1, but without DNA this stays unchecked. The CDR3 reads CASSLKGLAVWTPANYGYTF.